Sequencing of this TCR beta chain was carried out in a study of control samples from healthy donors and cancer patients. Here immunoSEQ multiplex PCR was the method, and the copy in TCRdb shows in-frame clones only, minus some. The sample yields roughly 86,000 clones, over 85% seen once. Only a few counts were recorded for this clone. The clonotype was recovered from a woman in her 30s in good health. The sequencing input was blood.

The CDR3, as DNA: TGTGCCAGCAGCTTAGGATTCGGGACAAACTATGGCTACACCTTC. Residues: CASSLGFGTNYGYTF. The chain recombines TRBV11-3 with TRBJ1-2, with D possibly TRBD1 on 6 matching bases. Germline V gene lookup returns CDR1 SGHNT and CDR2 YENEEA. This CDR3 is 15 amino acids long. The V gene lost 1 base and the J gene lost 2 bases, with 11 bases spanning the gap.